This T cell receptor beta chain is drawn from a study of blood T cell repertoires in COVID-19. Overall study context: Specimens from acute and convalescent COVID-19 originated in the United States, Italy and Spain. Sources were T cells, B-cell-depleted T cells, or PBMCs; the material itself was cDNA or gDNA.

Seattle cases were enrolled at active infection and followed longitudinally. The germline V gene encodes CDR1 MNHNY and CDR2 SVGAGI (reference sequence). This CDR3 is 12 amino acids long. Trimming cost V 7 bases and J 5 bases, with 11 bases left between them. The method was immunoSEQ multiplex PCR; TCRdb's version includes in-frame clones alone and lacks a portion of them. The repertoire consists of some 250,000 clones, with 80% to 90% occurring once and the leading ten covering more than 10%. The receptor's source is a woman between 25 and 40 years old with COVID-19, enrolled during active disease. The rearrangement joins TRBV6-6 to TRBJ1-1, with D perhaps TRBD1 (5 bases). Material: peripheral blood. The CDR3 reads CASTLGGTEAFF. The CDR3 bases are TGTGCCAGCACCCTCGGGGGGACTGAAGCTTTCTTT.